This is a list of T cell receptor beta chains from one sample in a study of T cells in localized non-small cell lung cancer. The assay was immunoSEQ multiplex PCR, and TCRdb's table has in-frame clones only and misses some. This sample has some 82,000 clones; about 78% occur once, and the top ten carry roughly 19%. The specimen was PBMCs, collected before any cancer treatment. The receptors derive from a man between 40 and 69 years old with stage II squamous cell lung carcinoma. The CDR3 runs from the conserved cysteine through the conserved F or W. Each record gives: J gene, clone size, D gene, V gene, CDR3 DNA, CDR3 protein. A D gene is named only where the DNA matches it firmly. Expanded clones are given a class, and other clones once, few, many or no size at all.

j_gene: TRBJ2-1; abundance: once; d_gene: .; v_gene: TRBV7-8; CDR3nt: TGTGCCAGCAGCTTGGGGCAACCCCTCGGTGAGCAGTTCTTC; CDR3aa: CASSLGQPLGEQFF
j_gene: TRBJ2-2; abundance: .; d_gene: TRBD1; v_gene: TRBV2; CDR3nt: TGTGCCAGCAGGGATCCCACCGGGACAGGGTCCCGGGAGCTGTTTTTT; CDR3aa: CASRDPTGTGSRELFF
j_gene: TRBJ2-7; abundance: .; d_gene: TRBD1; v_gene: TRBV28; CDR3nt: TGTGCCAGCAGTTTATGGGGGACAGGGGGCATCGAGCAGTACTTC; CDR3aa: CASSLWGTGGIEQYF
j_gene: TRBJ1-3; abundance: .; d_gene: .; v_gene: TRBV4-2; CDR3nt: TGTGCCAGCAGCCAAGATCTGGGCAGGTTGAGCTCTGGAAACACCATATATTTT; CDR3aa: CASSQDLGRLSSGNTIYF
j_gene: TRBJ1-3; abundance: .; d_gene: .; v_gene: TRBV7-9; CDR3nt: TGTGCCAGCAGATCTGACGGAAACACCATATATTTT; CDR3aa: CASRSDGNTIYF
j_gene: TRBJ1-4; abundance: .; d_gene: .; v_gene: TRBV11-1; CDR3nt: TGTGCCAGCAGCGTAACGGCAGGGATTAATGAAAAACTGTTTTTT; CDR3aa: CASSVTAGINEKLFF
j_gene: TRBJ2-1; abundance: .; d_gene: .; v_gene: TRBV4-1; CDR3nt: TGCGCCAGCAGCCAAGATAGTGAGGGGAGCTCCTACAATGAGCAGTTCTTC; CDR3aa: CASSQDSEGSSYNEQFF
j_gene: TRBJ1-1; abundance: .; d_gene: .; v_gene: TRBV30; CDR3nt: TGTGCCTGGAAGCGGTGGTGGAACACTGAAGCTTTCTTT; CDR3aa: CAWKRWWNTEAFF
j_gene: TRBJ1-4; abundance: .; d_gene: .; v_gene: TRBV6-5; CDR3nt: TGTGCCAGCAGGTTCGAGGGCGCAACTAATGAAAAACTGTTTTTT; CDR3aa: CASRFEGATNEKLFF
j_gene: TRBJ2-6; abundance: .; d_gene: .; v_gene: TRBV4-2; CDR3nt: TGTGCCAGCAGCCAGCTCCTAGGGATTTCTGGGGCCAACGTCCTGACTTTC; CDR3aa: CASSQLLGISGANVLTF
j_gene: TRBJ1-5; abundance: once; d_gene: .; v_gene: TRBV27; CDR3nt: TGTGCCAGCAGCCCCCGATGGGGGGGCGTAAGCAATCAGCCCCAGCATTTT; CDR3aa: CASSPRWGGVSNQPQHF
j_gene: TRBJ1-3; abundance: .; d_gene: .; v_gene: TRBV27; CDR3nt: TGTGCCAGCAGTTTTCGACCTCCGAGCTCTGGAAACACCATATATTTT; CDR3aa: CASSFRPPSSGNTIYF
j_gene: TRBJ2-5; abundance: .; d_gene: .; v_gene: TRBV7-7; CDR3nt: TGTGCTAGCAGCTTAACTACCGGGGCCCAAGAGACCCAGTACTTC; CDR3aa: CASSLTTGAQETQYF
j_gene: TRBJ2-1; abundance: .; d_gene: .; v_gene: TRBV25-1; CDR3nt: TGTGCCAGCAGCCCAGTGGTCGGGGGCTCCTACAATGAGCAGTTCTTC; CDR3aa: CASSPVVGGSYNEQFF